Here is one TCR beta chain with its context. Its antigen is not identified. Germline CDR1 and CDR2: SGDLS and YYNGEE. The CDR3 has 15 amino acids. Trimming cost V 2 bases and J 6 bases, with 12 bases left between them. The treatment: approximately 11-day PBMC culture with coronavirus spike peptide pools or control peptides (ViraFEST assay). Cultures of PBMCs, two million per well, were set up with around 9.7 IU/ml IL-2 and around 9.7 ug/ml peptide pools. These data are taken from a study of vaccination and CD4 T cells after COVID-19. The Oncomine TCR Beta short-read assay was applied to DNA of cultured CD4+ T cells. The template was genomic DNA from cultured CD4+ T cells. TCRdb re-derived calls from the PCR reads in MiXCR, one entry per CDR3 protein. The table records about 13,000 distinct CDR3 sequences, around 50% of them present only once.

V usage is TRBV9 and J usage is TRBJ1-6; D gene unclear. The sequence came from a human donor who had recovered from COVID-19. Sequencing input: CD4+ T cells from blood, cultured in vitro. CDR3 in DNA: TGTGCCAGCAGCGTCGGCGCAGGCCCTAATTCACCCCTCCACTTT. The encoded protein is CASSVGAGPNSPLHF.